A single T cell receptor beta chain is shown here with its context. This specimen belongs to a study of identifying expanded T cells in peripheral blood. V lost 6 bases to trimming and J lost 4 bases, with 12 bases between them. The CDR3 runs 13 residues. Germline CDR1 is MDHEN and CDR2 is SYDVKM. Only in-frame clones appear in the TCRdb table, and some are missing; sequencing was by immunoSEQ multiplex PCR. The table has fewer than 110,000 clones, around nine tenths seen once. The chain has TRBV28 and TRBJ1-1; D is possibly TRBD1 (6 bases). The receptor's source is a person aged 18 to 70 in good health. The sequenced sample was blood. CDR3 residues: CASSPPGVTEAFF. CDR3 nucleotides: TGTGCCAGCAGCCCCCCAGGGGTCACTGAAGCTTTCTTT. Drawing the rest from reference TRBV28 and TRBJ1-1, the complete variable domain is DVKVTQSSRYLVKRTGEKVFLECVQDMDHENMFWYRQDPGLGLRLIYFSYDVKMKEKGDIPEGYSVSREKKERFSLILESASTNQTSMYLCASSPPGVTEAFFGQGTRLTVV.